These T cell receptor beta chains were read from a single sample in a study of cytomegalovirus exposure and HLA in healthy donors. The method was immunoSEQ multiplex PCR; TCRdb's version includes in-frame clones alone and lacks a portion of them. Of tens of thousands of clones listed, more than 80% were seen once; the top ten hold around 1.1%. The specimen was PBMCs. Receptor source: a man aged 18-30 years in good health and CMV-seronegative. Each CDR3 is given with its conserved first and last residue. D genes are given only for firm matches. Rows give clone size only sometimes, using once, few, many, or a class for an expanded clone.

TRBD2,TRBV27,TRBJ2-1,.,CASSTTLAEIYNEQFF,TGTGCCAGCAGTACTACACTAGCGGAGATCTACAATGAGCAGTTCTTC
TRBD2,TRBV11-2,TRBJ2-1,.,CASSRQRGRYNEQFF,TGTGCCAGCAGCAGACAGCGGGGGCGTTACAATGAGCAGTTCTTC
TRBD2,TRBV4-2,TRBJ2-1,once,CASSQGPGLADYNEQFF,TGTGCCAGCAGCCAGGGGCCGGGACTAGCGGACTACAATGAGCAGTTCTTC
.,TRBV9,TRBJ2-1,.,CASSVAGSLSYNEQFF,TGTGCCAGCAGCGTAGCGGGGTCTCTCTCCTACAATGAGCAGTTCTTC
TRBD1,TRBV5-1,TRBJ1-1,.,CASSLRGQGAEAFF,TGCGCCAGCAGCTTAAGGGGACAGGGCGCTGAAGCTTTCTTT
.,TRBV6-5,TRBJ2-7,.,CASSSTSSYEQYF,TGTGCCAGCAGTTCCACAAGCTCCTACGAGCAGTACTTC
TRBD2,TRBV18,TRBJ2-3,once,CASSPAGGPGDTQYF,TGTGCCAGCTCACCAGCGGGAGGGCCCGGGGATACGCAGTATTTT
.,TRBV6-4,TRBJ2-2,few,CASSSGDTGELFF,TGTGCCAGCAGTAGCGGAGACACCGGGGAGCTGTTTTTT
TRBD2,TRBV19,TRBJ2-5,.,CASSVTSPETQYF,TGTGCCAGTAGTGTGACTAGCCCGGAGACCCAGTACTTC
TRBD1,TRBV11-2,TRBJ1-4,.,CASSLGGQGNEKLFF,TGTGCCAGCAGCCTCGGGGGACAGGGGAATGAAAAACTGTTTTTT
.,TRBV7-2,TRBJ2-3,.,CASRPGATDTQYF,TGTGCCAGCAGGCCCGGAGCAACAGATACGCAGTATTTT
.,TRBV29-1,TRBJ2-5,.,CSVVSETQYF,TGCAGCGTTGTGTCGGAGACCCAGTACTTC
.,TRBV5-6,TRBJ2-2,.,CASSHTGNGEGELFF,TGTGCCAGCAGCCATACGGGGAACGGGGAGGGGGAGCTGTTTTTT
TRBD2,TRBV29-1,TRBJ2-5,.,CSVEGSGSRETQYF,TGCAGCGTTGAAGGCAGCGGGAGTCGAGAGACCCAGTACTTC
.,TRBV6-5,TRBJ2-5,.,CASSSPRGGEETQYF,TGTGCCAGCAGTTCCCCGAGAGGGGGTGAAGAGACCCAGTACTTC